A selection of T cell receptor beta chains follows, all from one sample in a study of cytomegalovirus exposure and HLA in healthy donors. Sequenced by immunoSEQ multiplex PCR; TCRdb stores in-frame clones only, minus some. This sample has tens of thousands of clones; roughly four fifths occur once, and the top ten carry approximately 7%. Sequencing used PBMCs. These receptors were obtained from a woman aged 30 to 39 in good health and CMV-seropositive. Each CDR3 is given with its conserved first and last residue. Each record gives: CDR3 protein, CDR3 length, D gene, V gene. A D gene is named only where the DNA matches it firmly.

CASSQQSTDTQYF,13,-,TRBV4-3
CSVELAGVETQYF,13,TRBD2,TRBV29-1
CASSLGTGGGSTDTQYF,17,TRBD1,TRBV7-2
CASSYRTSGPQTGEQFF,17,TRBD2,TRBV5-6
CASSFFARLAGGPHNEQFF,19,TRBD2,TRBV11-2
CASSSHGQGEQYF,13,TRBD1,TRBV6-6
CASSDGAGGEDEQFF,15,TRBD2,TRBV6-4
CAWSRQVDEQFF,12,-,TRBV30
CASSLDRGGTYEQYF,15,-,TRBV5-1
CASSYGQGPSHF,12,TRBD1,TRBV5-1
CASSRDRRNTIYF,13,TRBD1,TRBV5-6
CASKAGGTSYEQYF,14,TRBD2,TRBV27
CASSSHLQAGSLRGYTF,17,-,TRBV27
CASSPPDRGGPYEQYF,16,TRBD1,TRBV7-3
CASSMNRDRVNNQPQHF,17,TRBD1,TRBV2
CASSLGGPGYTF,12,-,TRBV5-4
CASSPGQGAYEQYF,14,TRBD1,TRBV4-2
CASSARQGWGNTIYF,15,TRBD1,TRBV7-6
CASSLSGGNQPQHF,14,-,TRBV7-2
CASTTDRGGRNTEAFF,16,TRBD1,TRBV28
CAWSVQQGETQYF,13,TRBD1,TRBV30
CATSIWGGGGYTF,13,-,TRBV15
CASSRASGNTGELFF,15,TRBD2,TRBV4-3
CASSLLAGNNEQFF,14,TRBD2,TRBV28
CASSQDASGNYNEQFF,16,TRBD2,TRBV4-3
CASSISGVSTDTQYF,15,-,TRBV7-9
CASRRQGMNTEAFF,14,-,TRBV6-5
CAWSLQGMGYEQYF,14,-,TRBV30
CASSQGRGIEQYF,13,-,TRBV4-2
CASSSDRISSGANVLTF,17,-,TRBV13
CASTAWVPSGTNEQFF,16,TRBD2,TRBV5-6
CASSPRPAADTQYF,14,-,TRBV7-8
CSVDRGNEKLFF,12,TRBD1,TRBV29-1
CATSSPSGQVGEQYF,15,TRBD1,TRBV15
CASSMSGGRFGTQYF,15,-,TRBV19
CASSYGPLGKTQYF,14,-,TRBV6-5
CASSQTESNEKLFF,14,-,TRBV11-1
CASSGGGGAGTEEKLFF,17,-,TRBV7-9
CASSPVPRGRNEQYF,15,TRBD1,TRBV7-2
CASSSDTGGTEAFF,14,TRBD1,TRBV5-1
CATSRDGQQPQHF,13,-,TRBV15